These T cell receptor beta chains were read from a single sample in a study of identifying expanded T cells in peripheral blood. The assay was immunoSEQ multiplex PCR, and TCRdb's table has in-frame clones only and misses some. The data hold around 100,000 clones, with 87% observed a single time. Sample: blood. These receptors came from a person aged 18 to 75 in good health. Each CDR3 is given with its conserved first and last residue. Each record gives: clone size, D gene, J gene, V gene, CDR3 DNA, CDR3 protein. A D gene is named only where the DNA matches it firmly. Clone size appears in some rows only: once, few, many, or a class for an expanded clone.

>.|.|TRBJ2-3|TRBV5-1
TGCGCCAGCTCCCGAGAGGGGAGCACAGATACGCAGTATTTT
CASSREGSTDTQYF
>.|.|TRBJ2-5|TRBV9
TGTGCCAGCAGCGTAGGCGGTGAGACCCAGTACTTC
CASSVGGETQYF
>.|TRBD2|TRBJ2-2|TRBV9
TGTGCCAGCAGCGTAGCCTACCCTAACCGGGGGGATAACACCGGGGAGCTGTTTTTT
CASSVAYPNRGDNTGELFF
>once|TRBD2|TRBJ2-1|TRBV7-9
TGTGCCAGCAGCGCGGGAGGGTCCAGGGTCAATGAGCAGTTCTTC
CASSAGGSRVNEQFF
>.|.|TRBJ2-7|TRBV6-1
TGTGCCGGTGGCCGGGAGCGCTACTACGAGCAGTACTTC
CAGGRERYYEQYF
>.|TRBD1|TRBJ2-5|TRBV9
TGTGCCAGCAGCGCCTGGACAGGGGAAGAGACCCAGTACTTC
CASSAWTGEETQYF
>.|.|TRBJ1-2|TRBV7-2
TGTGCCAGCAGCCCTATGTTGGGGGGACGAACTAACTATGGCTACACCTTC
CASSPMLGGRTNYGYTF
>.|.|TRBJ2-5|TRBV19
TGTGCCAGTGACGATGGGGGTGAGATAGAGACCCAGTACTTC
CASDDGGEIETQYF
>.|.|TRBJ2-2|TRBV4-1
TGCGCCAGCAGCCAAGACAGCCGCAGGGTCACCGGGGAGCTGTTTTTT
CASSQDSRRVTGELFF
>.|.|TRBJ1-1|TRBV5-1
TGCGCCAGCAGCTTGGTTTTCAGGTCGGGGGGGAACACTGAAGCTTTCTTT
CASSLVFRSGGNTEAFF
>.|.|TRBJ2-7|TRBV5-6
TGTGCCAGCAGTCACCGGGACGGGGCCTACGAGCAGTACTTC
CASSHRDGAYEQYF
>once|.|TRBJ1-5|TRBV7-2
TGTGCCAGCAGCTTAGCCCGTCATCAGCCCCAGCATTTT
CASSLARHQPQHF
>once|.|TRBJ1-2|TRBV7-2
TGTGCCAGCAGCTTATGGTCTGGTCGGAAAGCTAACTATGGCTACACCTTC
CASSLWSGRKANYGYTF
>.|.|TRBJ1-5|TRBV9
TGTGCCAGCAGCGTAGGAGGGGTTCAGCCCCAGCATTTT
CASSVGGVQPQHF
>.|.|TRBJ1-3|TRBV29-1
TGCAGCGCCGCCGGGCTCTACTCTTCTGGAAACACCATATATTTT
CSAAGLYSSGNTIYF
>.|.|TRBJ2-3|TRBV14
TGTGCCAGCAGCCAAGAGTGGTCCACGCAGTATTTT
CASSQEWSTQYF
>.|.|TRBJ2-7|TRBV10-3
TGTGCCATCAGTGACCCGGAGCTAGGCAACTACGAGCAGTACTTC
CAISDPELGNYEQYF
>.|.|TRBJ1-3|TRBV19
TGTGCCAGTAGTATAGTCGGAGGCACCATATATTTT
CASSIVGGTIYF
>.|TRBD1|TRBJ1-4|TRBV19
TGTGCCAGTAGTCTTAACAGGGGTGTGAATGAAAAACTGTTTTTT
CASSLNRGVNEKLFF
>once|.|TRBJ1-1|TRBV6-5
TGTGCCAGCAGTTACTCAGGAGTGAACACTGAAGCTTTCTTT
CASSYSGVNTEAFF
>.|.|TRBJ2-3|TRBV27
TGTGCCAGCAGGCGGGGGCAATACACAGATACGCAGTATTTT
CASRRGQYTDTQYF
>.|.|TRBJ2-5|TRBV18
TGTGCCAGCTCACCGTATAAAGAGACCCAGTACTTC
CASSPYKETQYF
>.|.|TRBJ2-5|TRBV11-1
TGTGCCAGCAGCGCCGCAACAGAGACCCAGTACTTC
CASSAATETQYF
>few|.|TRBJ2-7|TRBV2
TGTGCCAGCAAGGGGCCCTACGAGCAGTACTTC
CASKGPYEQYF
>once|TRBD1|TRBJ1-2|TRBV7-2
TGTGCCAGCAGCCCGGGACAGGGGAATGGCTACACCTTC
CASSPGQGNGYTF
>.|.|TRBJ2-7|TRBV6-5
TGTGCCTGCCCCCCCGACCGACAGAAAACCTACGAGCAGTACTTC
CACPPDRQKTYEQYF
>.|TRBD2|TRBJ2-1|TRBV5-1
TGCGCCAGCAGCTTGGAAGTGACTAGCGGGGGGAATGAGCAGTTCTTC
CASSLEVTSGGNEQFF
>.|.|TRBJ2-7|TRBV25-1
TGTGCCAGCAGTGAGCCAGGGGAAAAAGCGCAGTACTTC
CASSEPGEKAQYF
>.|.|TRBJ2-7|TRBV15
TGTGCCACCAGCAGAGTGGCGGCCAGCTCCTACGAGCAGTACTTC
CATSRVAASSYEQYF
>.|.|TRBJ1-6|TRBV13
TGTGCCAGCAGCCTGGAGAGCTCCTATAATTCACCCCTCCACTTT
CASSLESSYNSPLHF
>.|.|TRBJ2-5|TRBV7-2
TGTGCCAGCAGCTTGGGCTGGGAGGAGACCCAGTACTTC
CASSLGWEETQYF
>few|.|TRBJ2-5|TRBV10-3
TGTGCCATCAGATCCCCTCCAAAAGAGACCCAGTACTTC
CAIRSPPKETQYF
>.|.|TRBJ2-2|TRBV7-2
TGTGCCAGCAGCCCCAGGGTAACCGGGGAGCTGTTTTTT
CASSPRVTGELFF
>.|.|TRBJ1-1|TRBV5-4
TGTGCCAGCAGCTTTGGGAGGTCCGGCACTGAAGCTTTCTTT
CASSFGRSGTEAFF
>.|.|TRBJ2-1|TRBV7-2
TGTGCCAGCAGCTTCGGTGCGGGGCTCGGAAAGGGGGTGCAGTTCTTC
CASSFGAGLGKGVQFF
>.|.|TRBJ2-1|TRBV15
TGTGCCACTAGGGTACCGGGGCCTTCCTACAATGAGCAGTTCTTC
CATRVPGPSYNEQFF
>.|.|TRBJ2-5|TRBV5-1
TGCGCCAGCAGCTTGTTGGCAGGTCCCCGGGAGCAGTACTTC
CASSLLAGPREQYF
>.|.|TRBJ1-3|TRBV6-5
TGTGCCAGCAGTTACCGGGGGAGTTCTGGAAACACCATATATTTT
CASSYRGSSGNTIYF
>.|.|TRBJ1-2|TRBV6-5
TGTGCCAGCAGTTTAAGGCGCGAGGACTATGGCTACACCTTC
CASSLRREDYGYTF
>.|.|TRBJ2-1|TRBV28
TGTGCCAGCAGTCCCTTCGGGGCCTCGAGGTACAATGAGCAGTTCTTC
CASSPFGASRYNEQFF
>.|.|TRBJ2-1|TRBV6-5
TGTGCCAGCAGTCCTTCCTGGGCGGGGCTGAATGAGCAGTTCTTC
CASSPSWAGLNEQFF
>.|.|TRBJ2-7|TRBV6-6
TGTGCCAGCAGTTACTCCTCCTACGAGCAGTACTTC
CASSYSSYEQYF
>.|.|TRBJ2-1|TRBV7-2
TGTGCCAGCAGCTTAGGGCAGATAACCTACAATGAGCAGTTCTTC
CASSLGQITYNEQFF
>.|.|TRBJ2-7|TRBV4-2
TGTGCCAGCAGCCAAGTTTTCGGGGGAACATCCTACGAGCAGTACTTC
CASSQVFGGTSYEQYF
>.|.|TRBJ2-1|TRBV7-2
TGTGCCAGCAGCTTATTAGGGGATAATGAGCAGTTCTTC
CASSLLGDNEQFF
>.|TRBD1|TRBJ2-7|TRBV15
TGTGCCAGCAGACAGGGGCGAGTTGGCGAGCAGTACTTC
CASRQGRVGEQYF
>.|TRBD1|TRBJ1-1|TRBV18
TGTGCCAGCTCTCAAACACAGGGGGCGGAAGCTTTCTTT
CASSQTQGAEAFF
>.|.|TRBJ1-2|TRBV5-1
TGCGCCAGCAGCTTGTTTGCACCTGTACCCCTCTATGGCTACACCTTC
CASSLFAPVPLYGYTF
>.|.|TRBJ2-1|TRBV5-1
TGCGCCAGCAGCTCTCTCCCGAACAATGAGCAGTTCTTC
CASSSLPNNEQFF
>.|TRBD1|TRBJ1-1|TRBV6-6
TGTGCCAGCAGTTACTCTTGGACAGGAGTGAACACTGAAGCTTTCTTT
CASSYSWTGVNTEAFF
>.|.|TRBJ2-7|TRBV7-2
TGTGCCAGCAGCTTAGCAGCCGAGCAGTACTTC
CASSLAAEQYF
>.|.|TRBJ1-4|TRBV11-2
TGTGCCAGCAGCTTAGAAAGCAGCTATAATGAAAAACTGTTTTTT
CASSLESSYNEKLFF
>.|.|TRBJ1-5|TRBV7-2
TGTGCCAGCAGCTTAGGAGGGGCCCGGCAGCCCCAGCATTTT
CASSLGGARQPQHF
>.|TRBD1|TRBJ1-4|TRBV7-6
TGTGCCAGCAGCTTAGCGCAGGGGGCGGAACTGTTTTTT
CASSLAQGAELFF
>few|.|TRBJ1-2|TRBV7-9
TGTGCCAGCAGCTTAGAGTCAGGGGTTGGCTACACCTTC
CASSLESGVGYTF
>few|.|TRBJ1-5|TRBV19
TGTGCCAGTAGTATATTGGGTGGAATCAATCAGCCCCAGCATTTT
CASSILGGINQPQHF
>.|.|TRBJ2-5|TRBV2
TGTGCCAGTTTGGAAGAGACTTCAGGGGAGACCCAGTACTTC
CASLEETSGETQYF